This T cell receptor beta chain was identified in a study of T-cell memory formation after mild COVID-19. Study results and limitations: The appearance of some responding clones in pre-infection memory suggested that cross-reactive memory joined. For contracting clones, CD4+ ones sat mainly in CM and EM, CD8+ in EMRA.

In this sample, this clonotype turned up a few times. Its antigen remains unknown. One entry per CDR3 protein, called by TCRdb with MiXCR from the 5' RACE reads. The table has around 220,000 distinct CDR3 sequences, around 17% seen once. Germline values: CDR1 SGHTA, CDR2 FQGNSA. V lost 5 bases and J 1 base, leaving 8 bases between the germline ends. The CDR3 consists of 13 residues. Specimen: PBMCs or a T cell subset sorted from them (not recorded which). The source of this sequence is a man younger than 35 who had mild COVID-19 (a few samples of this study predate the infection). Cell type and time point are not known. The chain combines TRBV7-2 with TRBJ1-2; D call uncertain. In nucleotides, the CDR3 is TGTGCCAGCAGCGACTACCTTAACTATGGCTACACCTTC. This codes for CASSDYLNYGYTF.